A selection of T cell receptor beta chains follows, all from one sample in a study of blood T cell repertoires in COVID-19. TCRdb's copy holds only in-frame clones and misses some; the assay was immunoSEQ multiplex PCR. The table has roughly 180,000 clones, around 83% seen once. The sample comprised peripheral blood. The receptors stem from a man aged 18 to 35 with acute or convalescent COVID-19. Both conserved end residues are part of each CDR3. Fields, in order: V gene, D gene, CDR3 protein. The D gene is left open where the match is weak.

TRBV9	.	CASSVQGGLVSNEQFF
TRBV7-6	TRBD1	CASSLEGGAGGYTF
TRBV5-1	TRBD2	CTSSLTSGPAGELFF
TRBV30	TRBD1	CAWSEGTVSNQPQHF
TRBV7-3	.	CARPRGGLETQYF
TRBV5-1	.	CASSRLDRNEKLFF
TRBV7-9	.	CASSLEEERTEAFF
TRBV5-1	TRBD1	CASSLDGTATSTDTQYF
TRBV21-1	.	CASSTVQGQHQPQHF
TRBV27	.	CASSFFGGADTQYF
TRBV11-3	TRBD1	CASSLAAGQGNTGELFF
TRBV2	.	CASSEVTRNTGELFF
TRBV6-5	.	CASRSGASDYGYTF
TRBV27	TRBD1	CASSLSGQGTNYGYTF
TRBV9	TRBD1	CASSVETGAYNEQFF
TRBV11-2	.	CASSQQAPYEQYF
TRBV28	.	CASNWGGRGNQPQHF
TRBV15	TRBD2	CATSRGGGLRTDTQYF
TRBV6-6	.	CASTQVGYGYTF
TRBV3-1/TRBV3-2	.	CASSQAGAPGNTIYF
TRBV2	.	CASSGNGDTQYF
TRBV10-2	.	CASRETGSGNTIYF
TRBV3-1/TRBV3-2	.	CASSQAQSGYTF
TRBV2	.	CASTNSGNQETQYF
TRBV30	.	CAWSDGGPYEQYF
TRBV7-3	TRBD1	CASSPQGGETQYF
TRBV7-9	.	CASSYQGPEETQYF
TRBV30	.	CAWGQFERTYEQYF
TRBV3-1/TRBV3-2	.	CASSQISGGNTIYF
TRBV19	TRBD1	CASMEVTGGTQPQHF
TRBV7-9	.	CASSNDNRGLYEQYF
TRBV5-1	TRBD1	CASSRGGSGSEAFF
TRBV5-4	.	CASSSITDTQYF
TRBV7-3	TRBD1	CASSSDRGTGELFF
TRBV30	.	CAWSATGVQTNQPQHF
TRBV12-3/TRBV12-4	TRBD1	CASSSTGSYGYTF
TRBV28	.	CASSFGSVRNTEAFF
TRBV29-1	TRBD2	CSVASGVITGELFF
TRBV3-1/TRBV3-2	TRBD2	CASSQGAGLAGQFF
TRBV29-1	TRBD2	CSVVLPGLAGGPLETQYF
TRBV28	TRBD1	CASSFGTGGWSGYTF
TRBV7-9	.	CASSRYRASNEKLFF
TRBV19	TRBD2	CATSGGVDEQFF
TRBV18	.	CASSRGQDSNQPQHF
TRBV11-2	TRBD1	CASSSGTGGVTF
TRBV11-3	TRBD2	CASSPSSGPNTGELFF
TRBV2	.	CASRAGVNQPQHF
TRBV10-3	.	CAISERSDQPQHF
TRBV3-1/TRBV3-2	TRBD1	CASSQAGGYNTEAFF
TRBV5-4	TRBD1	CASRGTGDYEQYF
TRBV5-1	TRBD2	CASSRAGGPIINEQFF
TRBV10-3	.	CAISSQDTEETQYF
TRBV28	TRBD1	CASLRQGQGSPLHF
TRBV25-1	.	CASGGAHNEQFF
TRBV6-5	.	CASSYSSGGGNTIYF
TRBV10-1	TRBD1	CASDRDRDNQPQHF
TRBV28	TRBD1	CASSSGQGRPREKLFF
TRBV2	.	CASREQGHEQFF
TRBV18	TRBD2	CASSPGGGFYNEQFF
TRBV5-1	.	CASSTKTGFSTDTQYF